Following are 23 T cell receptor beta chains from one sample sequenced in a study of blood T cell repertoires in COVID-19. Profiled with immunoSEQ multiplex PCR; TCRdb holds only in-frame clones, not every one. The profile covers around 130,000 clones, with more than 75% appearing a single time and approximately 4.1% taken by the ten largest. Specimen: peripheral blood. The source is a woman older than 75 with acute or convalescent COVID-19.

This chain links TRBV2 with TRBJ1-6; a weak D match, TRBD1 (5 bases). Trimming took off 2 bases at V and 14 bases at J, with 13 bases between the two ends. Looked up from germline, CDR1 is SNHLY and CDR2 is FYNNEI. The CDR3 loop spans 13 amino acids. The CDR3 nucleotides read TGTGCCAGCAGTGAATTAGTCAGGGAAACCCTCCACTTT. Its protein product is CASSELVRETLHF. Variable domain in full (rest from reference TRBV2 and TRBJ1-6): EPEVTQTPSHQVTQMGQEVILRCVPISNHLYFYWYRQILGQKVEFLVSFYNNEISEKSEIFDDQFSVERPDGSNFTLKIRSTKLEDSAMYFCASSELVRETLHFGNGTRLTVT.

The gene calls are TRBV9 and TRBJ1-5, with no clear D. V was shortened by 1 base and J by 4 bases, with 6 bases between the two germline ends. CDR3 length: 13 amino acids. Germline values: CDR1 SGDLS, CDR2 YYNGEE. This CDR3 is CASSVSPNQPQHF. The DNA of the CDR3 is TGTGCCAGCAGCGTATCCCCGAATCAGCCCCAGCATTTT.

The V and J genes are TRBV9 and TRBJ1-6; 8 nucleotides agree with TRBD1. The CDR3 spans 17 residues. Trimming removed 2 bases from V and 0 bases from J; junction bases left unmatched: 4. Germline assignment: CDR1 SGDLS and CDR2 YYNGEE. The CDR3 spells CASSVGQARSYNSPLHF. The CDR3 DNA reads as TGTGCCAGCAGCGTGGGACAGGCGCGCTCCTATAATTCACCCCTCCACTTT.

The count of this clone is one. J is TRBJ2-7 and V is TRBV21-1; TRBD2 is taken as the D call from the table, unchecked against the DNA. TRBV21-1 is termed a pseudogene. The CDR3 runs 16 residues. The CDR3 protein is CASSARIAGGAHEQYF. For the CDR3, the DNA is TGTGCCAGCAGCGCGCGAATAGCGGGAGGGGCCCACGAGCAGTACTTC.

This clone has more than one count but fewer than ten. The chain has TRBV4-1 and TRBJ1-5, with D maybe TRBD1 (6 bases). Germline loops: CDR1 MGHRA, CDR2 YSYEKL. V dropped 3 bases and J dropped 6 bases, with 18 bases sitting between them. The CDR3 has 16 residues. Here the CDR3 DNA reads TGCGCCAGCAGCCAGCTACCACAGGGATTGGGTCAGCCCCAGCATTTT. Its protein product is CASSQLPQGLGQPQHF.

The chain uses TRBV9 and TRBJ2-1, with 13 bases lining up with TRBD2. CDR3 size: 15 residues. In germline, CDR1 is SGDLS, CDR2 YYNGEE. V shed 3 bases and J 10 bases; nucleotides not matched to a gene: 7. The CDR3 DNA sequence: TGTGCCAGCAGCGGAGGACTAGCGGGGGAGAGGGAGCAGTTCTTC. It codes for CASSGGLAGEREQFF.

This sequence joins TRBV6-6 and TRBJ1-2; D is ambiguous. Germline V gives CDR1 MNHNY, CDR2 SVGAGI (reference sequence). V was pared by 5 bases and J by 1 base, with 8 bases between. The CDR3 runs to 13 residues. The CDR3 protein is CASSQTYNYGYTF. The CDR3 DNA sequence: TGTGCCAGCAGTCAAACATATAACTATGGCTACACCTTC.

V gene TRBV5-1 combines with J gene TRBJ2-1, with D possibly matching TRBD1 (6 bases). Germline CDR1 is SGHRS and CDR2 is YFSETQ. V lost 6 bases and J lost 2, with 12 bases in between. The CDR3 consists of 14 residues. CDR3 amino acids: CASKYRVTYNEQFF. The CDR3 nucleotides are TGCGCCAGCAAGTACAGGGTGACCTACAATGAGCAGTTCTTC.

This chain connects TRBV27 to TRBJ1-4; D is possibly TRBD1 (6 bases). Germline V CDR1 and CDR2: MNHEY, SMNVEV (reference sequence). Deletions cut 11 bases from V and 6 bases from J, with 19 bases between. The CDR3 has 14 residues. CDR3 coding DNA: TGTGCCCCGAAGTTGCAGGACAGCCATGAAAAACTGTTTTTT. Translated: CAPKLQDSHEKLFF.

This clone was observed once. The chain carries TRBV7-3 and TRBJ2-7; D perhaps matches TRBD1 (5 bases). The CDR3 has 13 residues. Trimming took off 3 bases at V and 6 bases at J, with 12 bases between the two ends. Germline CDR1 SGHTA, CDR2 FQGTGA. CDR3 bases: TGTGCCAGCAGCTTGGTCAGGGAAGGCGAGCAGTACTTC. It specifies CASSLVREGEQYF.

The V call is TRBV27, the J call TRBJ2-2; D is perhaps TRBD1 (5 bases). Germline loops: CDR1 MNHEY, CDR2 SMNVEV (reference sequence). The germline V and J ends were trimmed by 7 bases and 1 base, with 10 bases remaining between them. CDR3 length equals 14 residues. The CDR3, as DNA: TGTGCCAGCAAACTCGGACAGAACACCGGGGAGCTGTTTTTT. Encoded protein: CASKLGQNTGELFF.

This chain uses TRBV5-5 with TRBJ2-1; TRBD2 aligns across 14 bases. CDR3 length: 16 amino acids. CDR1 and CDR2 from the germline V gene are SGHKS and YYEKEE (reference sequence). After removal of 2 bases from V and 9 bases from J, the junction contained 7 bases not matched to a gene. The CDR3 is CASSLGTSGRVSEQFF. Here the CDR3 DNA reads TGTGCCAGCAGCTTAGGGACTAGCGGGAGAGTTAGTGAGCAGTTCTTC.

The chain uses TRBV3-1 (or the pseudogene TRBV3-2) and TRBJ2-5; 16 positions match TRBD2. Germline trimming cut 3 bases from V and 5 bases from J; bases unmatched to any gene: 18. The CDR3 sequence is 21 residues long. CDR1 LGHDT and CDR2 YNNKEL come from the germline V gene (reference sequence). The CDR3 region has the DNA TGTGCCAGCAGCCATCCCCCTGGCCCCTTGGGACTAGCGGGAGGGCCGGAGACCCAGTACTTC. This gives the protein CASSHPPGPLGLAGGPETQYF.

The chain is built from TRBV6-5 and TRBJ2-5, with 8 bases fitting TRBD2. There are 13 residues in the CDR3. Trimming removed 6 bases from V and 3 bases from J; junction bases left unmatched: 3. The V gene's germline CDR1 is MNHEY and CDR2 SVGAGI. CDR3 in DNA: TGTGCCAGCAGGAATAGCGGGAAAGAGACCCAGTACTTC. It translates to CASRNSGKETQYF.

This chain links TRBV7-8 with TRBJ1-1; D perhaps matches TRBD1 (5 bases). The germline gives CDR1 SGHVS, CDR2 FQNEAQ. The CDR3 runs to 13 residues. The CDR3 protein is CATSDRLNTEAFF. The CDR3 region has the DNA TGTGCGACCAGTGACAGATTGAACACTGAAGCTTTCTTT.

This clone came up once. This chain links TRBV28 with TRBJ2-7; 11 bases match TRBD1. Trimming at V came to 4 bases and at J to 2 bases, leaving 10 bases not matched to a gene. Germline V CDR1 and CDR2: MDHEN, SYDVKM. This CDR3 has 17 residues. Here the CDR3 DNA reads TGTGCCAGCAGTTCCATTCGGCGGGGACAGGGGGCCTACGAGCAGTACTTC. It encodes CASSSIRRGQGAYEQYF.

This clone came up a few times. The CDR3 bases are TGCGCCAGCAGCCTACTCGGGGAGGGACTCTCGAGGGGCTACACCTTC. It codes for CASSLLGEGLSRGYTF. This rearrangement joins TRBV4-1 to TRBJ1-2; a possible D gene is TRBD1 (5 bases). Germline CDR1 and CDR2: MGHRA and YSYEKL. The germline V and J ends were trimmed by 4 bases and 8 bases, with 23 bases remaining between them. CDR3 size: 16 residues.

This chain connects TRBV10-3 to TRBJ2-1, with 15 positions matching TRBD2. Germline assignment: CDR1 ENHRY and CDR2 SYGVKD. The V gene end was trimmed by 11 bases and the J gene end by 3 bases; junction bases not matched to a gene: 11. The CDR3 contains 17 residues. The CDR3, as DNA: TGTGCCTCAACACCGAGGACTAGCGGGGGGGTCTACAATGAGCAGTTCTTC. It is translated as CASTPRTSGGVYNEQFF.

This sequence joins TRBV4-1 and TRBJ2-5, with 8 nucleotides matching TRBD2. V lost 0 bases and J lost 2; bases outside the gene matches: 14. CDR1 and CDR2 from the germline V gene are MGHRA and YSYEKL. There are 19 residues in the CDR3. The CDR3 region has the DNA TGCGCCAGCAGCCAAGAAGCCCCGTCTTCCCGGGGGGGTCAAGAGACCCAGTACTTC. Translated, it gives CASSQEAPSSRGGQETQYF.

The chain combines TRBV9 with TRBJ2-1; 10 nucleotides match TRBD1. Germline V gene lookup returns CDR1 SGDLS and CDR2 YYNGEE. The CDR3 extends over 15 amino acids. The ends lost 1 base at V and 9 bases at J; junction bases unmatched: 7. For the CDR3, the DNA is TGTGCCAGCAGCGTAACCGGGACAGGGGTAACTGAGCAGTTCTTC. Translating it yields CASSVTGTGVTEQFF.

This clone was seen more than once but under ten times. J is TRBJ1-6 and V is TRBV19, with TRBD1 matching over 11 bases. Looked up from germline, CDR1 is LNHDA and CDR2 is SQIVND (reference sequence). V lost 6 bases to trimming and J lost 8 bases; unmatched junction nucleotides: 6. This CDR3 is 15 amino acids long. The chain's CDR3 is CASSRTGGEDSPLHF. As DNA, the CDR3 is TGTGCCAGTAGCCGGACAGGGGGCGAAGATTCACCCCTCCACTTT.

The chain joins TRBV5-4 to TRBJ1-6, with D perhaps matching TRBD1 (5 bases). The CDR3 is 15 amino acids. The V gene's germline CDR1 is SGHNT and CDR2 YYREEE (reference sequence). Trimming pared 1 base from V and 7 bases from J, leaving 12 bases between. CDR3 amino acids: CASSLPGTANSPLHF. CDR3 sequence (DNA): TGTGCCAGCAGCTTGCCCGGGACTGCAAATTCACCCCTCCACTTT.

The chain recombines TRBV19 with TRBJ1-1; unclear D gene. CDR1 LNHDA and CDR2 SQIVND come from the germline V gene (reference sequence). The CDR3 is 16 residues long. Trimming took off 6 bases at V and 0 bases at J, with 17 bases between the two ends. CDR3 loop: CASRYGSNGVNTEAFF. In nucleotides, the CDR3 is TGTGCCAGTAGGTACGGAAGCAACGGGGTGAACACTGAAGCTTTCTTT.